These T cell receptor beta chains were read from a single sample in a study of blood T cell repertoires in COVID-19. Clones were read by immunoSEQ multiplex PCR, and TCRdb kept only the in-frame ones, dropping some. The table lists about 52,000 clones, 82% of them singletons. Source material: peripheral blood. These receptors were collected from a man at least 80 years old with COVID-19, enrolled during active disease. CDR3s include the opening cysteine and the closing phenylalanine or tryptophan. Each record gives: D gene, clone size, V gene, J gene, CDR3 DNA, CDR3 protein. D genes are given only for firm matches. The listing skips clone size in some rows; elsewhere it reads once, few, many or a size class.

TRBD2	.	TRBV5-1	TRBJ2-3	TGCGCCAGCAGCTTGGAGGGACTAGCGGGAGGGGGAGATACGCAGTATTTT	CASSLEGLAGGGDTQYF
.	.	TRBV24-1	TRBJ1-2	TGTGCCACCAGTGACAGCGACTATGGCTACACCTTC	CATSDSDYGYTF
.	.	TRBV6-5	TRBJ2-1	TGTGCCAGCAGCCCCGGACATTACAATGAGCAGTTCTTC	CASSPGHYNEQFF
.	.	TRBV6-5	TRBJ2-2	TGTGCCAGCAGTCAACGGGCCGGGGAGCTGTTTTTT	CASSQRAGELFF
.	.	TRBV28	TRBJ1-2	TGTGCCAGCAGCAGAACAGGGCCTCGGGGCTACACCTTC	CASSRTGPRGYTF
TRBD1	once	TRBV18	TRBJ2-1	TGTGCCAGCTCATCCCTCCCCGGGACAGGGGACAATGAGCAGTTCTTC	CASSSLPGTGDNEQFF
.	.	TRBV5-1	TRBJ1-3	TGCGCCAGCAGCTTAACGGGCTCTGGAAACACCATATATTTT	CASSLTGSGNTIYF
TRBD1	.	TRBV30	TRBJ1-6	TGTGCCTGGAAAAGGACAGGTCGTAATTCACCCCTCCACTTT	CAWKRTGRNSPLHF
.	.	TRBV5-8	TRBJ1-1	TGTGCCAGCAGCCCCCCAATGACTGAAGCTTTCTTT	CASSPPMTEAFF
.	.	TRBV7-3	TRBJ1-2	TGTGCCAGCAGCCCCGACAGTAACTATGGCTACACCTTC	CASSPDSNYGYTF
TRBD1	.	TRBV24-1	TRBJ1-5	TGTGCCACCAGTGACTCGGACAGGAACAATCAGCCCCAGCATTTT	CATSDSDRNNQPQHF
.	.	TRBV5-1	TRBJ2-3	TGCGCCAGCAGCTTGAACCATAGAAGCACAGATACGCAGTATTTT	CASSLNHRSTDTQYF
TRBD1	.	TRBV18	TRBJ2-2	TGTGCCAGCTCACGACAGGGACCCGGGGAGCTGTTTTTT	CASSRQGPGELFF
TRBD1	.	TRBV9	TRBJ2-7	TGTGCCAGCAGCGTAGCCCCCACAGGGGCCTCCTACGAGCAGTACTTC	CASSVAPTGASYEQYF
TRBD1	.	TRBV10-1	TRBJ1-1	TGCGCCAGCAGTGAGGGGCAACAGGGGGGTAGCGACGCTTTCTTT	CASSEGQQGGSDAFF
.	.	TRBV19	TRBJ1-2	TGTGCCAGTAGCTCCGGGGTCTACGATGGCTACACCTTC	CASSSGVYDGYTF
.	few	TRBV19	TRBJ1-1	TGTGCCAGTAGTACCTCGGGGAGGGGGATGAACACTGAAGCTTTCTTT	CASSTSGRGMNTEAFF
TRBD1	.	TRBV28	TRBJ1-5	TGTGCCAGCAGAACAGGGGGCGCGGGCAATCAGCCCCAGCATTTT	CASRTGGAGNQPQHF
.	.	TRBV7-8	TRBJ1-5	TGTGCCAGCAGCCGGGCAAGCGGTCAGCCCCAGCATTTT	CASSRASGQPQHF
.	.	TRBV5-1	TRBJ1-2	TGCGCCAGCAGTAGAGGAGACTATGGCTACACCTTC	CASSRGDYGYTF
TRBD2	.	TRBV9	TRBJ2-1	TGTGCCAGCAGCGCGCTTAGCGGGGGACAGGAGCAGTTCTTC	CASSALSGGQEQFF
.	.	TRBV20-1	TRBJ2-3	TGCAGTGCCTCACAGACAGATACGCAGTATTTT	CSASQTDTQYF
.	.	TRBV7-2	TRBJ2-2	TGTGCCAGCAGCTTAGCTGGGGCTGCCGGGGAGCTGTTTTTT	CASSLAGAAGELFF
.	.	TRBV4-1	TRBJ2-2	TGCGCCAGCAGCCGTTCCTCCACCGGGGAGCTGTTTTTT	CASSRSSTGELFF
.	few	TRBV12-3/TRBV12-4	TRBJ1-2	TGTGCCAGCAGTTTAGGTATCGACTATGGCTACACCTTC	CASSLGIDYGYTF
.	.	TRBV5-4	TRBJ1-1	TGTGCCAGCAGCTTGGTGGGGGGGCGAGGGACTGAAGCTTTCTTT	CASSLVGGRGTEAFF
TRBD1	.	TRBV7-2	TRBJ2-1	TGTGCCAGCAGCCTGCGGACAGGATACAATGAGCAGTTCTTC	CASSLRTGYNEQFF
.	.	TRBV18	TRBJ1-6	TGTGCCAGCTCACCATCAGGGGCGGATTCACCCCTCCACTTT	CASSPSGADSPLHF
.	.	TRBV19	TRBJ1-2	TGTGCCAGTAGTGTCTCGACAGGCCGAGCTAACTATGGCTACACCTTC	CASSVSTGRANYGYTF
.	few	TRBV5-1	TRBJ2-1	TGCGCCAGCAGCCCATTGGGAGTGCGTGAGCAGTTCTTC	CASSPLGVREQFF
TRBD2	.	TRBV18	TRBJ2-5	TGTGCCAGCTCATCAGTAGCGGGGGGGCGGCAAGAGACCCAGTACTTC	CASSSVAGGRQETQYF
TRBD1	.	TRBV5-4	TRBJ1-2	TGTGCCAGCAGCTTGGAGGCAGGTTTCGAGGGGGCCTATGGCTACACCTTC	CASSLEAGFEGAYGYTF
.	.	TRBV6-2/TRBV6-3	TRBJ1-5	TGTGCCAGCAGTTACTTCGGGGAGAGCAATCAGCCCCAGCATTTT	CASSYFGESNQPQHF
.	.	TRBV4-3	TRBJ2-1	TGCGCCAGCAGCCTAGAAGGCGGTCGCGCGGTCGACTACAATGAGCAGTTCTTC	CASSLEGGRAVDYNEQFF
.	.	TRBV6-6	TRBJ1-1	TGTGCCAGCAGTTACGGTTCTAGGGGGTCCACTGAAGCTTTCTTT	CASSYGSRGSTEAFF
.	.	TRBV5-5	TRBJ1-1	TGTGCCAGCAGCGCCGGGCGACAGGAGAACACTGAAGCTTTCTTT	CASSAGRQENTEAFF
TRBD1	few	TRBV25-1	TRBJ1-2	TGTGCCAGCAGTGAATACGGGACAGGGACCACCAGAGGCTATGGCTACACCTTC	CASSEYGTGTTRGYGYTF
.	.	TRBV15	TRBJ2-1	TGTGCCACCAGTCAGCGTCGGGGGAATGAGCAGTTCTTC	CATSQRRGNEQFF
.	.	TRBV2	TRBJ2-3	TGTGCCAGCAGTTTACCGGGGGATACGCAGTATTTT	CASSLPGDTQYF
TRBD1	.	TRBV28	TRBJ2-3	TGTGCCAGCAAAGGAACAGGGGGCCCTAGTGATACGCAGTATTTT	CASKGTGGPSDTQYF
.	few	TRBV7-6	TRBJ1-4	TGTGCCAGCAGCTTAGCCGGAGGGAGGCCTAATGAAAAACTGTTTTTT	CASSLAGGRPNEKLFF
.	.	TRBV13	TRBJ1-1	TGTGCCAGCAGCTTAGTACAGAACATGAACACTGAAGCTTTCTTT	CASSLVQNMNTEAFF
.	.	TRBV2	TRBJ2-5	TGTGCCAGCAGTCGAGGACCGGGAAACGCGCTTCTGGAGACCCAGTACTTC	CASSRGPGNALLETQYF
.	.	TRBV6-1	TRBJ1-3	TGTGCCAGCAGTGATCCCCCCAACAGGAGCTCTGGAAACACCATATATTTT	CASSDPPNRSSGNTIYF
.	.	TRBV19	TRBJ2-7	TGTGCCAGTAGTCCAGGGAGGGGGGCGGTCGAGCAGTACTTC	CASSPGRGAVEQYF
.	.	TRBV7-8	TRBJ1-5	TGTGCCAGCAGCATTGGTAAAGCGGATCAGCCCCAGCATTTT	CASSIGKADQPQHF
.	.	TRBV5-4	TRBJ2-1	TGTGCCAGCAGCTTGGGCGGGGAGAGAGGGTACAATGAGCAGTTCTTC	CASSLGGERGYNEQFF
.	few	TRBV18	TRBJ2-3	TGTGCCAGCTCACCGTCAGGGGTTAATACGCAGTATTTT	CASSPSGVNTQYF
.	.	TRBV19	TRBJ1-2	TGTGCCAGTAGTCCTCAGACAGCCTATGGCTACACCTTC	CASSPQTAYGYTF
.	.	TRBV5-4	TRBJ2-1	TGTGCCAGCAGGCCAAATACTAATGAGCAGTTCTTC	CASRPNTNEQFF
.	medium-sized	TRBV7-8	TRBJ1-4	TGTGCCAGCAGCTTAAATACCGGAACTAATGAAAAACTGTTTTTT	CASSLNTGTNEKLFF
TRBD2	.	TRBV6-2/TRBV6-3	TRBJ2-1	TGTGCCAGCAGTTGGACTAGCAAGAGTGGAATTCGGTACAATGAGCAGTTCTTC	CASSWTSKSGIRYNEQFF
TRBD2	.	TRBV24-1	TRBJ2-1	TGTGCCACCAGTCGAGAGCGGGGGATGGCCTACAATGAGCAGTTCTTC	CATSRERGMAYNEQFF
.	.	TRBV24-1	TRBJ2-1	TGTGCCACCAGTGATTCAGGGTTGAGTGAGCAGTTCTTC	CATSDSGLSEQFF
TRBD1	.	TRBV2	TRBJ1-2	TGTGCCACCTCGGGACAGGGGGGAGGCTACACCTTC	CATSGQGGGYTF
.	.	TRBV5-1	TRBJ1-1	TGCGCCAGTCAACAGGGTCCCATGAACACTGAAGCTTTCTTT	CASQQGPMNTEAFF
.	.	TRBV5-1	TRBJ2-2	TGCGCCAGCAGCTTGGTGGTAGCCTCGAACACCGGGGAGCTGTTTTTT	CASSLVVASNTGELFF
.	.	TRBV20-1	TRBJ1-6	TGCAGTGCTAGTGCTAAATCCTATAATTCACCCCTCCACTTT	CSASAKSYNSPLHF
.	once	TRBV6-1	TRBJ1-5	TGTGCCAGCAGTGAAAACTCACAGGGCAATCAGCCCCAGCATTTT	CASSENSQGNQPQHF